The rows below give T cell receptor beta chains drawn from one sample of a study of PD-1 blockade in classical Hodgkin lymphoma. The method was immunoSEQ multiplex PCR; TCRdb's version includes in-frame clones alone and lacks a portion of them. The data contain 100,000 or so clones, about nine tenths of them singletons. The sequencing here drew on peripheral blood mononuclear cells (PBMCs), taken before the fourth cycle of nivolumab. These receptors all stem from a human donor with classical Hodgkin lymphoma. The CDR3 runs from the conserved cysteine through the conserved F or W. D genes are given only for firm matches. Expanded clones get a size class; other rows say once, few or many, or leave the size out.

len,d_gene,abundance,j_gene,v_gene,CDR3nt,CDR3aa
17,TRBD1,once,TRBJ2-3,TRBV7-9,TGTGCCAGCAGCTTAGTTTCCCACAGGGGGCATACAGATACGCAGTATTTT,CASSLVSHRGHTDTQYF
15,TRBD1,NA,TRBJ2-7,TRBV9,TGTGCCAGCAGCGGTAGACAGGGGAACATGAACGAGCAGTACTTC,CASSGRQGNMNEQYF
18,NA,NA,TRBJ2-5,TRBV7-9,TGTGCCAGCAGCTTAGTGCCCGTCGGACAGCGAAAGAAAGAGACCCAGTACTTC,CASSLVPVGQRKKETQYF
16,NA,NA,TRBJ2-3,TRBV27,TGTGCCAGCAGTTTAGCCCTAGTGGGCGACCGGGATACGCAGTATTTT,CASSLALVGDRDTQYF
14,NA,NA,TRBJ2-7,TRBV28,TGTGCCAGCAGTTTATTTCGGCTCCCCTACGAGCAGTACTTC,CASSLFRLPYEQYF
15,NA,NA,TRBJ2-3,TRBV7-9,TGTGCCAGCAGCTTTTCGGGACACTCTGCAGATACGCAGTATTTT,CASSFSGHSADTQYF
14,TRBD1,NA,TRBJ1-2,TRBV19,TGTGCCAGTAGTATCGACAGGGAGAGCTATGGCTACACCTTC,CASSIDRESYGYTF
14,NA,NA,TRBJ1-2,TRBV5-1,TGCGCCAGCAGCGCGGGGACGGATCTGTATGGCTACACCTTC,CASSAGTDLYGYTF
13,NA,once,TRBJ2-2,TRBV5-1,TGCGCCAGCAGTTTATCCCCCACCGGGGAGCTGTTTTTT,CASSLSPTGELFF
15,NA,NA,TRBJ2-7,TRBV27,TGTGCCAGCAGTTTAGTAGGGATGGGGTCCTACGAGCAGTACTTC,CASSLVGMGSYEQYF
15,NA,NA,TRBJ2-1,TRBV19,TGTGCCAGTAGTCAACAGGGTAGGGGGGTACATGAGCAGTTCTTC,CASSQQGRGVHEQFF
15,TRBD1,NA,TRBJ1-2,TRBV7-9,TGTGCCAGCAGTCGGACAGGGCTGGTCGACTATGGCTACACCTTC,CASSRTGLVDYGYTF
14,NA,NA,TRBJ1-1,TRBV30,TGTGCCTGGAGATCGGGGAGGTTGAACACTGAAGCTTTCTTT,CAWRSGRLNTEAFF
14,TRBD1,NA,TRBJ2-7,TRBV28,TGTGCCAGCAGTCCGACAGGGGGCCTCTACGAGCAGTACTTC,CASSPTGGLYEQYF
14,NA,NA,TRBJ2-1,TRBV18,TGTGCCAGCTCACCAGGGATGGGTTACAATGAGCAGTTCTTC,CASSPGMGYNEQFF
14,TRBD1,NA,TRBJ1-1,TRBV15,TGTGCCACCATCTACGACAGGGGGGGCACTGAAGCTTTCTTT,CATIYDRGGTEAFF
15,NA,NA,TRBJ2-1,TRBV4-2,TGTGCCAGCAGCCAAGTAGGAGGGGACTACAATGAGCAGTTCTTC,CASSQVGGDYNEQFF
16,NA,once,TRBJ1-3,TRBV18,TGTGCCAGCTCACCACTAAGGGACCACCCTGGAAACACCATATATTTT,CASSPLRDHPGNTIYF
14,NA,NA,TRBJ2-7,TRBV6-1,TGTGCCAGCACCATCAGGGGGGGGTCCTACGAGCAGTACTTC,CASTIRGGSYEQYF
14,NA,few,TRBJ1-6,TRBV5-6,TGTGCCAGCAGCCCCCAGCCTGGAGCTTCACCCCTCCACTTT,CASSPQPGASPLHF
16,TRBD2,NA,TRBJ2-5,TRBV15,TGTGCCACCAGCCGATCCCGGACTAGCGGGGCCGAGACCCAGTACTTC,CATSRSRTSGAETQYF
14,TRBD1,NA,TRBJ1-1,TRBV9,TGTGCCAGCAGTCCAAGGGACAGGGACACTGAAGCTTTCTTT,CASSPRDRDTEAFF
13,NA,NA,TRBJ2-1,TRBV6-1,TGTGCCAGCATAATGCGGTCCTACAATGAGCAGTTCTTC,CASIMRSYNEQFF
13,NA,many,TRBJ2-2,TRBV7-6,TGTGCCAGCAGCTTAGAGGCTGGCGGGGAGCTGTTTTTT,CASSLEAGGELFF
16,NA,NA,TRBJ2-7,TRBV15,TGTGCCACCAGCAGAGAAAGTGGGGGGGCCGCTTACGAGCAGTACTTC,CATSRESGGAAYEQYF